This T cell receptor beta chain was profiled in a study of OX40 agonist ivuxolimab in advanced cancers. Study-level background: Hepatocellular carcinoma, melanoma, renal cell or head and neck cancer occurred in dose-escalation patients. The study, taken as a whole, reports: More expanded clones were seen, on average, in CD8+ T cells than in CD4+.

The V gene's germline CDR1 is KGHSH and CDR2 LQKENI. This CDR3 comprises 14 residues. Trimming stripped 1 base from V and 6 bases from J, with 12 bases between. Patients were ruled out by autoimmune disease history or systemic immunosuppression. The count of this clone is one. The antigen is not known. TCRdb keeps only in-frame clones here, not all; method: immunoSEQ multiplex PCR. This sample has roughly 75,000 clones, with around nine tenths found just once. V is TRBV18 and J is TRBJ1-2; TRBD1 is a possible D gene (5 bases). The TCR sequence derives from an adult with an advanced solid tumor such as melanoma, head and neck, liver or kidney cancer. The specimen comprised CD4+ or CD8+ T cells sorted from blood, sampled in a trial of the OX40 agonist ivuxolimab. The CDR3 DNA reads as TGTGCCAGCTCACCACAGGCAGGGTCCCATGGCTACACCTTC. Protein sequence: CASSPQAGSHGYTF.